These T cell receptor beta chains were read from a single sample in a study of T-cell memory formation after mild COVID-19. TCRdb analysed the 5' RACE reads with MiXCR anew, one entry per CDR3 protein. Of approximately 430,000 distinct CDR3 sequences listed, around 22% are singletons. Sequenced: PBMCs or a T cell subset sorted from them (not recorded which). Receptor source: an adult woman who had mild COVID-19 (a few samples of this study predate the infection). Cell type and time point are not known. Both conserved end residues are part of each CDR3. The D gene is left open where the match is weak. The size field is filled for only some rows; it gives once, few, many or a size class.

J gene,clone size,D gene,V gene,CDR3 protein,CDR3 DNA
TRBJ2-7,few,.,TRBV3-1,CASSQMGDSYEQYF,TGTGCCAGCAGCCAAATGGGGGACTCCTACGAGCAGTACTTC
TRBJ1-2,.,.,TRBV20-1,CSAIQSNYGYTF,TGCAGTGCCATCCAGAGTAACTATGGCTACACCTTC
TRBJ2-2,.,TRBD2,TRBV10-3,CAISDQRTSGKSGTGELFF,TGTGCCATCAGTGACCAACGGACTAGCGGGAAGTCGGGCACCGGGGAGCTGTTTTTT
TRBJ2-3,few,TRBD2,TRBV7-2,CASSPHLGTSGVDTQYF,TGTGCCAGCAGCCCCCACCTCGGGACTAGCGGGGTAGATACGCAGTATTTT
TRBJ2-6,.,.,TRBV29-1,CSAELTDFFGANVLTF,TGCAGCGCTGAGTTGACAGATTTCTTTGGGGCCAACGTCCTGACTTTC
TRBJ2-1,few,TRBD2,TRBV7-8,CASSSKVGLGSWNEQFF,TGTGCCAGCAGTTCCAAAGTCGGACTAGGGTCGTGGAATGAGCAGTTCTTC
TRBJ2-1,many,.,TRBV5-1,CASSLDGNLGNEQFF,TGCGCCAGCAGCTTGGACGGGAACCTTGGCAATGAGCAGTTCTTC
TRBJ2-7,.,.,TRBV7-6,CASSLADTTYEQYF,TGTGCCAGCAGCTTAGCAGACACCACCTACGAGCAGTACTTC
TRBJ2-7,few,TRBD1,TRBV12-5,CASGPRTGAPYEQYF,TGTGCTAGTGGCCCAAGGACAGGGGCCCCCTACGAGCAGTACTTC
TRBJ2-2,.,.,TRBV7-9,CASSLVRWGSTGELFF,TGTGCCAGCAGCTTAGTCCGATGGGGTTCCACCGGGGAGCTGTTTTTT
TRBJ1-2,.,.,TRBV7-2,CASSFRQGGYTF,TGTGCCAGCAGCTTCCGACAAGGGGGCTACACCTTC
TRBJ1-1,few,.,TRBV9,CASSVAGGLGTEAFF,TGTGCCAGCAGCGTAGCAGGAGGGTTGGGCACTGAAGCTTTCTTT
TRBJ1-2,.,.,TRBV19,CASSTNDLAGIGYTF,TGTGCCAGTAGTACGAACGATCTAGCGGGCATCGGCTACACCTTC
TRBJ1-5,few,.,TRBV4-1,CASSHTTDYSNQPQHF,TGCGCCAGCAGCCATACGACGGACTATAGCAATCAGCCCCAGCATTTT
TRBJ2-3,.,.,TRBV24-1,CATSDGPDDTDTQYF,TGTGCCACCAGTGATGGGCCCGACGACACAGATACGCAGTATTTT
TRBJ2-7,.,TRBD1,TRBV11-2,CASSNNPGQGLREQYF,TGTGCCAGCAGCAATAATCCGGGACAGGGTTTGCGCGAGCAGTACTTC
TRBJ2-2,few,TRBD1,TRBV5-6,CASSTRTGRNTGELFF,TGTGCCAGCAGCACCAGGACAGGGAGGAACACCGGGGAGCTGTTTTTT
TRBJ1-1,.,.,TRBV12-3/TRBV12-4,CASSYGTRALSNTEAFF,TGTGCCAGCAGCTACGGGACAAGAGCTCTATCGAACACTGAAGCTTTCTTT
TRBJ1-5,.,.,TRBV12-3/TRBV12-4,CASSRVNQPQHF,TGTGCCAGCAGTAGAGTGAATCAGCCCCAGCATTTT
TRBJ2-2,many,.,TRBV12-3/TRBV12-4,CASSLGGGGELFF,TGTGCCAGCAGTTTAGGGGGAGGCGGGGAGCTGTTTTTT
TRBJ2-1,few,TRBD2,TRBV11-2,CASSLPSSGSYNEQFF,TGTGCCAGCAGCTTACCCTCTAGCGGCTCCTACAATGAGCAGTTCTTC
TRBJ2-3,.,.,TRBV19,CASSIDPFTDTQYF,TGTGCCAGTAGTATAGACCCCTTCACAGATACGCAGTATTTT
TRBJ2-5,once,.,TRBV14,CASSKFQETQYF,TGTGCCAGCAGCAAATTCCAAGAGACCCAGTACTTC
TRBJ2-3,few,.,TRBV27,CASSFAGYTDTQYF,TGTGCCAGCAGTTTTGCGGGGTACACAGATACGCAGTATTTT
TRBJ2-7,.,TRBD2,TRBV29-1,CSALGTSAYEQYF,TGCAGCGCATTGGGGACTAGCGCTTACGAGCAGTACTTC
TRBJ2-1,few,.,TRBV9,CASSPSGGIIYNEQFF,TGTGCCAGCAGCCCCAGTGGGGGGATCATTTACAATGAGCAGTTCTTC
TRBJ1-2,.,TRBD1,TRBV6-5,CASRRDRESGYTF,TGTGCCAGCAGAAGGGACAGGGAAAGTGGCTACACCTTC
TRBJ2-4,.,TRBD1,TRBV19,CASSEKTGGKNIQYF,TGTGCCAGTAGTGAGAAGACAGGGGGCAAAAACATTCAGTACTTC
TRBJ2-5,.,.,TRBV7-8,CASSFWQERETQYF,TGTGCCAGCAGCTTCTGGCAGGAGCGTGAGACCCAGTACTTC
TRBJ2-3,.,TRBD2,TRBV5-1,CASSLTSGRRFTDTQYF,TGCGCCAGCAGCTTGACTAGCGGGAGAAGGTTCACAGATACGCAGTATTTT
TRBJ2-2,few,.,TRBV11-3,CASSPRMGTGELFF,TGTGCCAGCAGTCCGAGGATGGGTACCGGGGAGCTGTTTTTT
TRBJ2-7,many,TRBD1,TRBV7-8,CASSSSYRGPDEQYF,TGTGCCAGCAGCTCTTCCTACAGGGGGCCCGACGAGCAGTACTTC
TRBJ2-7,few,TRBD2,TRBV7-9,CASSAGRGDPYEQYF,TGTGCCAGCAGCGCAGGCCGGGGGGATCCCTACGAGCAGTACTTC
TRBJ2-1,few,.,TRBV10-3,CAISGGWNSYNEQFF,TGTGCCATCAGTGGCGGTTGGAACTCCTACAATGAGCAGTTCTTC
TRBJ2-7,.,TRBD1,TRBV11-3,CASSISGQGSGEQYF,TGTGCCAGCTCCATTTCAGGACAGGGGTCCGGCGAGCAGTACTTC
TRBJ1-2,few,.,TRBV27,CASSLNQGFYGYTF,TGTGCCAGCAGTCTGAATCAGGGATTCTATGGCTACACCTTC
TRBJ2-3,once,.,TRBV7-3,CASSPSPGQSTDTQYF,TGTGCCAGCAGCCCGTCCCCGGGACAAAGCACAGATACGCAGTATTTT
TRBJ1-2,.,.,TRBV4-2,CASSQDLGGFYGYTF,TGTGCCAGCAGCCAAGATCTGGGTGGATTCTATGGCTACACCTTC
TRBJ2-3,few,.,TRBV5-1,CASRYTAGEDTQYF,TGCGCCAGCAGATACACTGCCGGGGAAGATACGCAGTATTTT
TRBJ2-1,few,TRBD2,TRBV7-9,CASSFPTSGIYNEQFF,TGTGCCAGCAGCTTTCCGACTAGCGGGATTTACAATGAGCAGTTCTTC
TRBJ1-2,few,TRBD1,TRBV6-1,CASKPQGVVGYGYTF,TGTGCCAGCAAACCCCAGGGGGTAGTAGGTTATGGCTACACCTTC
TRBJ2-7,few,.,TRBV6-2/TRBV6-3,CASSTVGEQYF,TGTGCCAGCTCCACAGTAGGGGAGCAGTACTTC
TRBJ1-1,.,.,TRBV7-9,CASSLGWSTEAFF,TGTGCCAGCAGCTTAGGTTGGAGCACTGAAGCTTTCTTT
TRBJ2-3,few,.,TRBV7-2,CASSPPGPTQYF,TGTGCCAGCAGCCCGCCAGGGCCCACGCAGTATTTT
TRBJ1-4,.,TRBD1,TRBV11-2,CASSQGGAGEKLFF,TGTGCCAGCAGCCAAGGGGGCGCGGGTGAAAAACTGTTTTTT
TRBJ2-6,.,.,TRBV12-3/TRBV12-4,CASRQRGSGANVLTF,TGTGCCAGCAGACAAAGGGGCTCTGGGGCCAACGTCCTGACTTTC
TRBJ2-3,few,TRBD2,TRBV6-6,CASIPGTSIRDTQYF,TGTGCCAGCATCCCTGGGACTAGCATTAGAGATACGCAGTATTTT
TRBJ2-7,many,.,TRBV5-1,CASSLSPGAYEQYF,TGCGCCAGCAGCTTGTCACCAGGGGCCTACGAGCAGTACTTC
TRBJ1-1,.,.,TRBV19,CASSIGGIGLGNTEAFF,TGTGCCAGTAGTATCGGGGGGATCGGCTTGGGGAACACTGAAGCTTTCTTT
TRBJ1-1,.,.,TRBV20-1,CSAPAGSGTTEAFF,TGCAGTGCCCCCGCGGGGTCGGGTACCACTGAAGCTTTCTTT
TRBJ2-7,.,TRBD2,TRBV6-5,CASSASGGATYEQYF,TGTGCCAGCAGTGCAAGCGGGGGAGCCACCTACGAGCAGTACTTC
TRBJ1-1,.,.,TRBV2,CAGKGGNTEAFF,TGTGCCGGAAAAGGGGGGAACACTGAAGCTTTCTTT
TRBJ2-7,.,TRBD1,TRBV12-3/TRBV12-4,CASRPTGGNYEQYF,TGTGCCAGCAGACCGACAGGGGGTAACTACGAGCAGTACTTC
TRBJ2-7,many,TRBD1,TRBV20-1,CSARAKIPRDRGDEQYF,TGCAGTGCTAGAGCAAAAATCCCCCGGGACAGGGGTGACGAGCAGTACTTC
TRBJ2-1,.,.,TRBV9,CASSVAGGLYNEQFF,TGTGCCAGCAGCGTAGCTGGGGGACTCTACAATGAGCAGTTCTTC
TRBJ2-3,once,TRBD1,TRBV4-1,CASSQGTGVSTDTQYF,TGCGCCAGCAGCCAGGGGACAGGGGTTAGCACAGATACGCAGTATTTT
TRBJ1-2,once,.,TRBV5-6,CASTHGGASGYTF,TGTGCCAGCACCCATGGGGGGGCGTCTGGCTACACCTTC
TRBJ2-5,.,.,TRBV5-1,CASSLELAGETQYF,TGCGCCAGCAGCTTGGAACTAGCAGGCGAGACCCAGTACTTC